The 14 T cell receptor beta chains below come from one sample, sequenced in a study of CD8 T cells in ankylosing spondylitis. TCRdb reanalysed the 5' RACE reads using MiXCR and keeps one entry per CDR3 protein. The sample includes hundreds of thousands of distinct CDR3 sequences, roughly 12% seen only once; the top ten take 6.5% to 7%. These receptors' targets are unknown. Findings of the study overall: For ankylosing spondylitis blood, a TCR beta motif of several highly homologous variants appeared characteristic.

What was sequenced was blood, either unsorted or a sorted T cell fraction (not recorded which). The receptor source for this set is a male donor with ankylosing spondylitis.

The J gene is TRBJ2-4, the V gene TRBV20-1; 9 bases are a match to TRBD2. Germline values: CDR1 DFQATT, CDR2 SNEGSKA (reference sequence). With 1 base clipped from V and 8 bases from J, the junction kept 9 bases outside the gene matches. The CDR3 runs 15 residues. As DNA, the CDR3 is TGCAGTGCTAGAGGGCTAGCGGGGACCTGGGACATTCAGTACTTC. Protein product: CSARGLAGTWDIQYF.

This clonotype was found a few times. As DNA, the CDR3 is TGCAGTGTCTCGCGGGGGGGCCGGTACACTGAAGCTTTCTTT. It encodes CSVSRGGRYTEAFF. The chain carries TRBV20-1 and TRBJ1-1, with D maybe TRBD1 (6 bases). The CDR3 is 14 amino acids. The V gene's germline CDR1 is DFQATT and CDR2 SNEGSKA (reference sequence). V gave up 7 bases and J gave up 3 bases, with 18 bases separating them.

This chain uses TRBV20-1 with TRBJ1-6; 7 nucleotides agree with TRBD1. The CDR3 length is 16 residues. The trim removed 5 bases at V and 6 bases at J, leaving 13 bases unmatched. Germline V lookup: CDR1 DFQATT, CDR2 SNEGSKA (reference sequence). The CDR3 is CSAYDTRQGPNSPLHF. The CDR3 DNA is TGCAGTGCTTATGATACCAGACAGGGCCCTAATTCACCCCTCCACTTT.

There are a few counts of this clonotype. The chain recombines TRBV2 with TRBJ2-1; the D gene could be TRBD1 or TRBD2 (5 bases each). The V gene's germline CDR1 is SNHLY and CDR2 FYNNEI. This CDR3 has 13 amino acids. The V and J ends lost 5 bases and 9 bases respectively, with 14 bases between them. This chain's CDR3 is CASSQGPQSEQFF. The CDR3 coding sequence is TGTGCCAGCAGTCAGGGACCGCAGAGTGAGCAGTTCTTC.

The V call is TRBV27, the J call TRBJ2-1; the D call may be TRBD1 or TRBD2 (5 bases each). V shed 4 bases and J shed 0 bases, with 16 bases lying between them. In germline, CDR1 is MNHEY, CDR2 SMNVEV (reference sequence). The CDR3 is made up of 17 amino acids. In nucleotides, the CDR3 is TGTGCCAGCAGTTCCACCGAGGGGCGATCCTCCTACAATGAGCAGTTCTTC. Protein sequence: CASSSTEGRSSYNEQFF.

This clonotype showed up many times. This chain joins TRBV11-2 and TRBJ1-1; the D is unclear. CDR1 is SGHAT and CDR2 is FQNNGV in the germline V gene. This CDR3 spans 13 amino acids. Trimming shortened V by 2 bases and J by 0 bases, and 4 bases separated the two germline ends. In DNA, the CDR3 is TGTGCCAGCAGCTTACACATGAACACTGAAGCTTTCTTT. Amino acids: CASSLHMNTEAFF.

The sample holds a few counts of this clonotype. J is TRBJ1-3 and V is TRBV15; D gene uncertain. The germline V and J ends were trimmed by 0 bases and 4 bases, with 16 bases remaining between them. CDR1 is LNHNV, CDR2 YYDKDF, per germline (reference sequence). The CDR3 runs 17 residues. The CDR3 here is CATSRDGSGITGNTIYF. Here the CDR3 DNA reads TGTGCCACCAGCAGAGATGGAAGTGGGATAACGGGAAACACCATATATTTT.

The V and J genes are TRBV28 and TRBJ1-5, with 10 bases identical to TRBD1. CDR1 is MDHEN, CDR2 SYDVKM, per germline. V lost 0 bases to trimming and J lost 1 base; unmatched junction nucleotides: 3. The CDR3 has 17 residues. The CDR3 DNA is TGTGCCAGCAGTTTATGGACAGGGGGCGAGAGCAATCAGCCCCAGCATTTT. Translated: CASSLWTGGESNQPQHF.

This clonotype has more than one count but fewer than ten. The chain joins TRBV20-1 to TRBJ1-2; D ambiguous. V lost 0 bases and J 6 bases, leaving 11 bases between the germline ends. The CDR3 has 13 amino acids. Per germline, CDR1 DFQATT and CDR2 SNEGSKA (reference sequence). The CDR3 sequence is CSARDTGLDGYTF. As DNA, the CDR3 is TGCAGTGCTAGAGATACCGGTCTGGATGGCTACACCTTC.

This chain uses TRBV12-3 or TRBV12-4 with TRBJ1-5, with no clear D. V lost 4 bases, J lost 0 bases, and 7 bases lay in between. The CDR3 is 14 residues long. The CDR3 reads CASSSQVSNQPQHF. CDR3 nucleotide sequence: TGTGCCAGCAGTTCTCAGGTTAGCAATCAGCCCCAGCATTTT.

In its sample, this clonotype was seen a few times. Written as DNA, the CDR3 is TGCAGTGCCAAGAATCAGGGGGTTCAGCCCCAGCATTTT. It codes for CSAKNQGVQPQHF. V gene TRBV20-1 combines with J gene TRBJ1-5; 7 bases line up with TRBD1. CDR3 length: 13 residues. V was pared by 6 bases and J by 6 bases, with 8 bases of the junction left unmatched. Germline V CDR1 and CDR2: DFQATT, SNEGSKA (reference sequence).

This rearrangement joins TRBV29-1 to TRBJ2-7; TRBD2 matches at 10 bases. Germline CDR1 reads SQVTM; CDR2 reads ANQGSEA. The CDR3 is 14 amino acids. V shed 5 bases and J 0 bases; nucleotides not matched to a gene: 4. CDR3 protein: CSVKTSGSSYEQYF. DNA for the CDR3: TGCAGCGTTAAGACTAGCGGGTCCTCCTACGAGCAGTACTTC.

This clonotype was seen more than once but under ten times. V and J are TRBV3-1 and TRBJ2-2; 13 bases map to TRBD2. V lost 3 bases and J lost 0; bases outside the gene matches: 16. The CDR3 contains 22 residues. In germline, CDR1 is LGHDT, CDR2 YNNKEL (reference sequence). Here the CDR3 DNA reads TGTGCCAGCAGCCAGATCAACGTGGGACTAGCGGGACCCTTCGCGAACACCGGGGAGCTGTTTTTT. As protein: CASSQINVGLAGPFANTGELFF.

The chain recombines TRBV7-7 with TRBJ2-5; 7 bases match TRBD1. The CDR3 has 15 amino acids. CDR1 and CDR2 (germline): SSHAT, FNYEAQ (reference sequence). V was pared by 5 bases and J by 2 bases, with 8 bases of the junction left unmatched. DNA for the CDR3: TGTGCCAGCAGCAATCAACCGGGACAGCAAGAGACCCAGTACTTC. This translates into CASSNQPGQQETQYF.